The source of this TCR beta chain is a study of T cells after posttransplantation cyclophosphamide. Study results and caveats: Recipient CMV seropositivity and CMV reactivation strongly tracked TRB clonality.

CDR1 SGHTA and CDR2 FQGNSA come from the germline V gene. The CDR3 has 12 residues. V shed 5 bases and J shed 3 bases, with 7 bases lying between them. Data came from immunoSEQ multiplex PCR; TCRdb stores just in-frame clones and leaves some out. The profile covers some 31,000 clones, none occurring a single time. This clone was counted many times. Its antigen remains unidentified. This TCR was sampled from a woman aged 25 to 39 in good health and a related stem cell transplant donor. V usage is TRBV7-2 and J usage is TRBJ1-2, with a tentative D call TRBD1 (6 bases). Sequencing used PBMCs. For the CDR3, the DNA is TGTGCCAGCAGCAACAGGGACTATGGCTACACCTTC. Translating it yields CASSNRDYGYTF.